A selection of T cell receptor beta chains follows, all from one sample in a study of blood T cell repertoires in COVID-19. Sequencing was performed with immunoSEQ multiplex PCR; in TCRdb, only in-frame clones are kept and a portion is missing. The sample shows more than 300,000 clones, roughly 86% of them seen only once. The sequencing sample was made of peripheral blood. The receptors here all came from a woman in her twenties or thirties with COVID-19, enrolled during active disease. The CDR3 runs from the conserved cysteine through the conserved F or W.

j_gene | v_gene | CDR3aa
TRBJ1-3 | TRBV6-5 | CASNPSSGNTIYF
TRBJ2-1 | TRBV2 | CASRGTSGRAPLYNEQFF
TRBJ2-1 | TRBV2 | CASRPGLANEQFF
TRBJ2-1 | TRBV28 | CASKSSGIGYNEQFF
TRBJ2-2 | TRBV30 | CASRPSGGNTGELFF
TRBJ1-1 | TRBV28 | CASSSRGQRNTEAFF
TRBJ2-7 | TRBV27 | CASSFTGRSYEQYF
TRBJ2-3 | TRBV2 | CASSAAGSTDTQYF
TRBJ2-3 | TRBV19 | CASSERDTTQYF
TRBJ1-4 | TRBV5-1 | CASRSGRGNEKLFF
TRBJ2-2 | TRBV7-2 | CASSSPSGRSTGELFF
TRBJ2-6 | TRBV28 | CASSPQAGISGANVLTF
TRBJ2-1 | TRBV15 | CATSREKGINEQFF
TRBJ2-3 | TRBV18 | CASSPGRTSGDTDTQYF
TRBJ2-5 | TRBV7-9 | CASSLDISRETQYF
TRBJ2-7 | TRBV6-5 | CASRGGQGFEQYF
TRBJ2-7 | TRBV7-3 | CASSPLPGGAGEQYF
TRBJ2-7 | TRBV7-2 | CASSPRGTSGLWEQYF
TRBJ2-3 | TRBV7-2 | CASSLDGRLPDTQYF
TRBJ2-3 | TRBV23-1 | CASSQSVLWGACTDTQYF
TRBJ1-1 | TRBV5-6 | CASSLYRGTEAFF
TRBJ2-7 | TRBV30 | CAWKEGTGNEQYF
TRBJ1-4 | TRBV24-1 | CATSEGSGQTNEKLFF
TRBJ1-3 | TRBV30 | CAWSVQGSTGNTIYF
TRBJ1-2 | TRBV27 | CASSLSMWAATNYGYTF
TRBJ1-6 | TRBV7-2 | CASSLGGGGSPLHF
TRBJ2-1 | TRBV29-1 | CSERTSGSYNEQFF
TRBJ2-1 | TRBV14 | CASSRSSGRAEGGLQFF
TRBJ1-6 | TRBV30 | CAWTGGASSPLHF
TRBJ2-7 | TRBV6-2/TRBV6-3 | CASRPRTSAILSYEQYF
TRBJ2-5 | TRBV2 | CASSQVGAGETQYF
TRBJ2-7 | TRBV15 | CATSRGTSGSEQYF
TRBJ2-7 | TRBV19 | CASSMGQGNYEQYF
TRBJ2-7 | TRBV4-1 | CASSQVLSSYEQYF
TRBJ1-2 | TRBV14 | CASSPTGEVRGYTF
TRBJ2-4 | TRBV12-3/TRBV12-4 | CASSPDPGRQYF
TRBJ2-7 | TRBV28 | CASSRTGDYYEQYF
TRBJ2-1 | TRBV7-9 | CASSFQAGGLNEQFF
TRBJ2-3 | TRBV7-3 | CASSTGAGEDTQYF
TRBJ2-5 | TRBV28 | CASSLEGLSRETQYF
TRBJ2-1 | TRBV4-1 | CASSQGRTGNEQFF
TRBJ2-7 | TRBV6-6 | CASSYYPGQGHEQYF
TRBJ2-7 | TRBV9 | CASSVTAGTGVNYEQYF
TRBJ2-5 | TRBV30 | CAWSPNSVVHWETQYF
TRBJ1-3 | TRBV5-1 | CASSLDRGAGNTIYF